This is a list of T cell receptor beta chains from one sample in a study of human T cells and chemical hapten exposure. MiXCR, applied by TCRdb to the RACE reads, yields one record per CDR3 protein. Among about 360,000 distinct CDR3 sequences listed, approximately 6.3% were seen once. The sample consisted of whole blood, taken in connection with sensitization to the hapten diphenylcyclopropenone (DPC). Receptor source: a woman between 18 and 29 years old with alopecia areata. Some clones in this sample may be carry-over from other donors' samples. Each CDR3 is given with its conserved first and last residue. The D gene is left open where the match is weak. For some rows the clone size is stated as once, few or many, or as a class when expanded; others skip it.

clone_size	d_call	v_call	j_call	cdr3_nt	cdr3_aa
many	-	TRBV14	TRBJ2-3	TGTGCCAGCAGCCGCGGGGAGCCTCGGGCGCAGTATTTT	CASSRGEPRAQYF
-	-	TRBV6-5	TRBJ1-1	TGTGCCAGCAGTAGATCCACAGCGCGCACTGAAGCTTTCTTT	CASSRSTARTEAFF
once	-	TRBV18	TRBJ2-3	TGTGCCAGCTCACCACAAGAACAGGTCGCTAGCACAGATACGCAGTATTTT	CASSPQEQVASTDTQYF
few	-	TRBV7-2	TRBJ1-6	TGTGCCAGCAGCTTAGTGGTCTCCTATAATTCACCCCTCCACTTT	CASSLVVSYNSPLHF
-	TRBD1	TRBV12-3/TRBV12-4	TRBJ1-1	TGTGCCAGCAGCCGCGGACAGGGAGGGGCTGAAGCTTTCTTT	CASSRGQGGAEAFF
few	TRBD1	TRBV5-1	TRBJ2-7	TGCGCCAGCAGCTTGTCGGCAGGGGGATACGAGCAGTACTTC	CASSLSAGGYEQYF
few	-	TRBV6-2/TRBV6-3	TRBJ2-1	TGTGCCAGCAGACCGACCCTCGAGAATGAGCAGTTCTTC	CASRPTLENEQFF
many	TRBD2	TRBV12-3/TRBV12-4	TRBJ2-5	TGTGCCAGCAGTTTGGATTGGTTGAGCGGGGGACAAGAGACCCAGTACTTC	CASSLDWLSGGQETQYF
few	-	TRBV7-8	TRBJ2-1	TGTGCCAGCAGCTTAGAGGGGGGGCTATATCACAATGAGCAGTTCTTC	CASSLEGGLYHNEQFF
many	-	TRBV2	TRBJ1-6	TGTGCCAGCAGTGAAGCGACACCACCCCTCCACTTT	CASSEATPPLHF
few	-	TRBV29-1	TRBJ2-1	TGCAGCGTTGTCAACTCCTACAATGAGCAGTTCTTC	CSVVNSYNEQFF
few	-	TRBV27	TRBJ1-6	TGTGCCAGCAGTTTCCGGGTAGGGTCCTATAATTCACCCCTCCACTTT	CASSFRVGSYNSPLHF
-	-	TRBV6-2/TRBV6-3	TRBJ2-2	TGTGCCAGCAGCCCCGGGGGGCTGGACACCGGGGAGCTGTTTTTT	CASSPGGLDTGELFF
-	TRBD1	TRBV7-3	TRBJ1-6	TGTGCCAGCAGCAAGGGACAGCCTAATTCACCCCTCCACTTT	CASSKGQPNSPLHF
-	TRBD1	TRBV6-5	TRBJ1-5	TGTGCCAGCCAACTGACAGGGGGCGGTAATCAGCCCCAGCATTTT	CASQLTGGGNQPQHF
few	-	TRBV7-8	TRBJ2-1	TGTGCCAGCAGCGCCGTGTTACTAGTCAATGAGCAGTTCTTC	CASSAVLLVNEQFF